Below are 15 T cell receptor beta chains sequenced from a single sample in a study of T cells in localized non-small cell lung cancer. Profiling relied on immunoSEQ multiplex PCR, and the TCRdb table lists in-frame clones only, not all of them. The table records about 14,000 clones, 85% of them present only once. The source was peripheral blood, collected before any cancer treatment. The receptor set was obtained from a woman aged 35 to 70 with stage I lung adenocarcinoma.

The CDR3 here is CASSLANPAGTDTQYF. For the CDR3, the DNA is TGCGCCAGCAGCTTAGCCAACCCTGCAGGCACAGATACGCAGTATTTT. The gene calls are TRBV5-1 and TRBJ2-3, with unresolved D. The CDR3 contains 16 residues. Trimming left V 2 bases short and J 1 base short, with 14 bases between. Germline CDR1 SGHRS, CDR2 YFSETQ.

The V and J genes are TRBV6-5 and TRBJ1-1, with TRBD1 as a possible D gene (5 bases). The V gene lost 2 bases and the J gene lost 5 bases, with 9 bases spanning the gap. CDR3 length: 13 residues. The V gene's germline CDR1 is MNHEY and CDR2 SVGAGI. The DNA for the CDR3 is TGTGCCAGCAGTTACGACAGAGAAACTGAAGCTTTCTTT. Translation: CASSYDRETEAFF.

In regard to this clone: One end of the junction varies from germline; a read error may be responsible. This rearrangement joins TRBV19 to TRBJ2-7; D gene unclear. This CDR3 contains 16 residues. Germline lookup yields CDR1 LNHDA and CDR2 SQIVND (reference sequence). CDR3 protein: CAGSIDVAASSYEQYF. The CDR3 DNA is TGTGCCGGTAGTATAGATGTTGCGGCGAGCTCCTACGAGCAGTACTTC.

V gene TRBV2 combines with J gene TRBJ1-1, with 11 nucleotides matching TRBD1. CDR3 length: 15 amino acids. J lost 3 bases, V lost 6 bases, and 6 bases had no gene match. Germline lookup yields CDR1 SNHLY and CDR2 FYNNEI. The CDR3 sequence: CASRKGQGDYTEAFF. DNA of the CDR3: TGTGCCAGCAGGAAGGGACAGGGGGACTACACTGAAGCTTTCTTT.

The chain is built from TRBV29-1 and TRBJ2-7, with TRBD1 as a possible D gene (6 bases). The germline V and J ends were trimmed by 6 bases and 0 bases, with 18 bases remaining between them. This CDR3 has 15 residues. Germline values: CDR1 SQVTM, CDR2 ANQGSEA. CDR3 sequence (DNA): TGCAGCGTGTTTACTTGGGCAGGGGACTCCTACGAGCAGTACTTC. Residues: CSVFTWAGDSYEQYF.

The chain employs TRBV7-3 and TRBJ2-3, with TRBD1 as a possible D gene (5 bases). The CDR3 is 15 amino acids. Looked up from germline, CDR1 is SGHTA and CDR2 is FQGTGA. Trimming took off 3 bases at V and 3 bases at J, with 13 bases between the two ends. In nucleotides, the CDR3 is TGTGCCAGCAGCTTGTCGACAGTAGGAACAGATACGCAGTATTTT. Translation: CASSLSTVGTDTQYF.

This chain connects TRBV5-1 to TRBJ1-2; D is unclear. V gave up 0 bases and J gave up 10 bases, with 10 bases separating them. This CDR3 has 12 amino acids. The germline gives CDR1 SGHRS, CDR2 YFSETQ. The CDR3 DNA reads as TGCGCCAGCAGCTTGGTAAAGGGTGACTACACCTTC. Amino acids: CASSLVKGDYTF.

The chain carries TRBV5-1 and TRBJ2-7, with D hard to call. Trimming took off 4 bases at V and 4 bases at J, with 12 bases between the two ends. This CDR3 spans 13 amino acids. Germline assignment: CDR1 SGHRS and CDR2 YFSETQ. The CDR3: CASSVRADYEQYF. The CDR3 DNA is TGCGCCAGCAGCGTCCGGGCGGATTACGAGCAGTACTTC.

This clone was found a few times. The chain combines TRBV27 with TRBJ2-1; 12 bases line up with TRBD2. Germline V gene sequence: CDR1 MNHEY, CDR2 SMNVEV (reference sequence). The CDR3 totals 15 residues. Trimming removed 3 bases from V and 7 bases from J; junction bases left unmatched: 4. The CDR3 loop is CASSFSSGGVNEQFF. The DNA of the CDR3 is TGTGCCAGCAGTTTCTCTAGCGGGGGGGTTAATGAGCAGTTCTTC.

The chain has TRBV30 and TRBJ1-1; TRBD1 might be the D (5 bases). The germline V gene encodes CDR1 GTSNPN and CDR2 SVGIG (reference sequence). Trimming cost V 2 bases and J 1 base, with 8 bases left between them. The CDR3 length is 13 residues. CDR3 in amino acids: CAWSTTGNTEAFF. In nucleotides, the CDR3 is TGTGCCTGGAGTACAACAGGGAACACTGAAGCTTTCTTT. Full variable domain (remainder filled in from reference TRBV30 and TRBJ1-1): SQTIHQWPATLVQPVGSPLSLECTVEGTSNPNLYWYRQAAGRGLQLLFYSVGIGQISSEVPQNLSASRPQDRQFILSSKKLLLSDSGFYLCAWSTTGNTEAFFGQGTRLTVV.

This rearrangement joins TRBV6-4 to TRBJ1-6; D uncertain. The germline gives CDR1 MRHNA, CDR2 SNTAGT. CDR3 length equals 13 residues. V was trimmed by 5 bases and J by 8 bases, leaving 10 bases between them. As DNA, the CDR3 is TGTGCCAGCAGTCCCGACAATTATTCACCCCTCCACTTT. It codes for CASSPDNYSPLHF.

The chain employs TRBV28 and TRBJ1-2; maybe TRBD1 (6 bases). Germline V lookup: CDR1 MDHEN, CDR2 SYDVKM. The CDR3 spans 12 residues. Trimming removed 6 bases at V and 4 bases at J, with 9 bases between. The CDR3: CASSPGAYGYTF. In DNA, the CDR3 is TGTGCCAGCAGCCCAGGGGCCTATGGCTACACCTTC.

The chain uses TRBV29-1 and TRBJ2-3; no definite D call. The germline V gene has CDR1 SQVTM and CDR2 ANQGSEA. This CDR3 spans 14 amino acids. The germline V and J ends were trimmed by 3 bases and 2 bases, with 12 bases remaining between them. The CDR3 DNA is TGCAGCGTTGACGGCCAGACCAACACAGATACGCAGTATTTT. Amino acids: CSVDGQTNTDTQYF.

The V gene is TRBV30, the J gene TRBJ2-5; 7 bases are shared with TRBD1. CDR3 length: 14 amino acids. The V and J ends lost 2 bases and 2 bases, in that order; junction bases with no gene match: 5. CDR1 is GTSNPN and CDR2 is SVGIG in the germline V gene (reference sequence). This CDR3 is CAWSWTGGQETQYF. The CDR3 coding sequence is TGTGCCTGGAGTTGGACAGGCGGGCAAGAGACCCAGTACTTC.

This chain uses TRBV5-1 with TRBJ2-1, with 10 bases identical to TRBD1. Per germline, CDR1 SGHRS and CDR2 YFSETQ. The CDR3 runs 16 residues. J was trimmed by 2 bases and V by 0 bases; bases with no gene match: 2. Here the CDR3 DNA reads TGCGCCAGCAGCTTGGACGGACAGGGGGCCTACAATGAGCAGTTCTTC. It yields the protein CASSLDGQGAYNEQFF.